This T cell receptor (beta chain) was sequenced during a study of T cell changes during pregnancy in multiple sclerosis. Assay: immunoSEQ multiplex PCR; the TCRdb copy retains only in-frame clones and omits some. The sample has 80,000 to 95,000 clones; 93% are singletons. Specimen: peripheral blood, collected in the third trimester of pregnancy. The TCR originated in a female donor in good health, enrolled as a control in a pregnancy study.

The CDR3 DNA sequence: TGTGCCAGCAGCCCCGGGGAGCGGAACACCGGGGAGCTGTTTTTT. Its translation is CASSPGERNTGELFF. The J gene is TRBJ2-2, the V gene TRBV14, with TRBD2 as a possible D gene (5 bases). The CDR3 sequence is 15 residues long. Germline values: CDR1 SGHDN, CDR2 FVKESK. The germline V and J ends were trimmed by 4 bases and 1 base, with 10 bases remaining between them.